This T cell receptor beta chain was sequenced in a study of T cells in women clearing cervical HPV infection. Across the study: For cases, blood was sampled a median approximately 150 days after lesion detection, interquartile range roughly 80 to 230 days.

V lost 3 bases and J 6 bases, leaving 7 bases between the germline ends. This CDR3 region has 12 residues. Per germline, CDR1 LGHNT and CDR2 FRNRAP. For this clone: With the read ending 3 residues before the CDR3 end, the germline J gene is used to fill in that end.

Average input was around 1,200 ng genomic DNA for immunoSEQ TCR beta CDR3 amplification. The repertoire was sequenced with immunoSEQ multiplex PCR; TCRdb's copy has only in-frame clones and lacks some. The table gives around 39,000 clones; the top ten clones make up under 7% of it. This receptor was obtained from a woman between 18 and 75 years old with a cervical HPV16 infection that either progressed to CIN3+ or cleared (not recorded which). The V call is TRBV12-5, the J call TRBJ2-3; D is unresolved. The sample comprised blood buffy coat. The CDR3 loop is CASGLGWDTQYF. Incomplete CDR3 DNA: TGTGCTAGTGGTTTAGGGTGGGATACG. The full variable domain, rest sourced from reference TRBV12-5 and TRBJ2-3, is DARVTQTPRHKVTEMGQEVTMRCQPILGHNTVFWYRQTMMQGLELLAYFRNRAPLDDSGMPKDRFSAEMPDATLATLKIQPSEPRDSAVYFCASGLGWDTQYFGPGTRLTVL.